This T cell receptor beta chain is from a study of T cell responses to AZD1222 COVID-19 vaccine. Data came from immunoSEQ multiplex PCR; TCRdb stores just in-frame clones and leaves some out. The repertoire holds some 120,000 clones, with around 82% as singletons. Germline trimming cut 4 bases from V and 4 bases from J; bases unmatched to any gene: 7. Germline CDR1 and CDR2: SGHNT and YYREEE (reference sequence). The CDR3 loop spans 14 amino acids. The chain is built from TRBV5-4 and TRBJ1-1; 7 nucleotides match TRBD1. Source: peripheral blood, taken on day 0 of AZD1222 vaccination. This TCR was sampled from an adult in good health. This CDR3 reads CASSATGLITEAFF. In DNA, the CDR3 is TGTGCCAGCAGCGCGACAGGGTTGATCACTGAAGCTTTCTTT. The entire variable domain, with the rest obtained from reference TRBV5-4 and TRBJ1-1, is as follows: ETGVTQSPTHLIKTRGQQVTLRCSSQSGHNTVSWYQQALGQGPQFIFQYYREEENGRGNFPPRFSGLQFPNYSSELNVNALELDDSALYLCASSATGLITEAFFGQGTRLTVV.